The 26 T cell receptor beta chains below come from one sample, sequenced in a study of T cells in Graves' hyperthyroidism and ophthalmopathy (dated 2019 in TCRdb). The library was generated by multiplex PCR. TCRdb shows the sequencer as Illumina HiSeq 2000. The TCR beta CDR3 regions were amplified from the RNA transcripts. A first-round RT-PCR of the TCR CDR3 used the HTBI primer set with the Qiagen OneStep RT-PCR kit. TCRdb's own reprocessing of the public reads used fastp at Q25 and MiXCR and kept productive beta chains. Each record represents a unique CDR3 protein, reported with the most common genes and DNA among its rows. This sample lists hundreds of thousands of distinct CDR3 sequences; about 15% were detected once. The top ten hold about a tenth of the sample. Sequencing used blood. Receptors were obtained from a woman aged 18-29 years with Graves' hyperthyroidism.

This clonotype was seen many times. The rearrangement links TRBV12-3 or TRBV12-4 to TRBJ1-2; the D gene is possibly TRBD1 (6 bases). V was cut by 5 bases and J by 6 bases, with 19 bases left in between. The CDR3 runs to 15 residues. Written as DNA, the CDR3 is TGTGCCAGCAGTCCACCAGGGGTGGGGGCGGATGGCTACACCTTC. Translated, it gives CASSPPGVGADGYTF.

The gene calls are TRBV28 and TRBJ2-1; 14 bases fit TRBD2. J was trimmed by 8 bases and V by 3 bases; bases with no gene match: 9. Germline values: CDR1 MDHEN, CDR2 SYDVKM. The CDR3 has 17 amino acids. CDR3 coding DNA: TGTGCCAGCAGTTTTTGGACTAGCGGGAGGAAGTACGATGAGCAGTTCTTC. Amino acids: CASSFWTSGRKYDEQFF.

This clonotype was seen a handful of times. The V and J genes are TRBV18 and TRBJ1-5; perhaps TRBD1 as D (5 bases). The CDR3 sequence is 15 residues long. Trimming removed 5 bases at V and 1 base at J, with 12 bases between. Per the germline V gene, CDR1 is KGHSH and CDR2 is LQKENI. The CDR3 loop reads CASSKGVSSNQPQHF. CDR3 DNA sequence: TGTGCCAGCTCAAAAGGGGTCAGCAGCAATCAGCCCCAGCATTTT.

The chain recombines TRBV29-1 with TRBJ2-4; the D gene is possibly TRBD1 (6 bases). From germline, CDR1 is SQVTM and CDR2 ANQGSEA. The V end was cut by 4 bases, the J end by 6 bases, with 7 bases between. The CDR3 extends over 11 amino acids. CDR3 sequence: CSVARGNIQYF. The CDR3 bases are TGCAGCGTTGCCAGGGGAAACATTCAGTACTTC.

The chain is built from TRBV30 and TRBJ1-5; 10 bases match TRBD1. Germline loops: CDR1 GTSNPN, CDR2 SVGIG (reference sequence). The CDR3 runs to 17 residues. The J segment lost 0 bases and the V segment lost 3 bases, leaving 8 bases of the junction unmatched. The CDR3 protein is CAWSADRGDYSNQPQHF. CDR3 DNA: TGTGCCTGGAGCGCGGACAGGGGGGACTATAGCAATCAGCCCCAGCATTTT.

A few counts support this clonotype. Here the CDR3 DNA reads TGTGCCATCAGTCATCCCTCTGGGGCCAACGTCCTGACTTTC. Amino acids: CAISHPSGANVLTF. The V gene is TRBV10-3, the J gene TRBJ2-6, with D hard to call. Germline CDR1 is ENHRY and CDR2 is SYGVKD. Trimming took 5 bases from V and 0 from J, leaving 5 bases between them. This CDR3 is built from 14 residues.

This clonotype was detected ten times or more. The rearrangement uses TRBV30 and TRBJ1-2; D might be TRBD1 (6 bases). Germline lookup yields CDR1 GTSNPN and CDR2 SVGIG (reference sequence). Trimming stripped 4 bases from V and 4 bases from J, with 19 bases between. This CDR3 region has 15 residues. For the CDR3, the DNA is TGTGCCTGGACCCTCGGAGGGGGAGGGCCCTATGGCTACACCTTC. Protein product: CAWTLGGGGPYGYTF.

This clonotype was found a few times. A much larger clone differs from this one at a single base, so this may be a read error. V gene TRBV6-8 combines with J gene TRBJ1-1; a weak D match, TRBD1 (5 bases). The CDR3 extends over 14 amino acids. Trimming left V 5 bases short and J 4 bases short, with 14 bases between. Looked up from germline, CDR1 is MNHGY and CDR2 is SAAAGT. The CDR3 is CASSRGATSTEAFF. The CDR3 DNA is TGTGCCAGCAGTAGGGGCGCGACGAGCACTGAAGCTTTCTTT.

This sequence joins TRBV3-1 and TRBJ1-1, with 8 bases identical to TRBD1. V lost 4 bases to trimming and J lost 7 bases; unmatched junction nucleotides: 8. CDR3 length: 14 residues. Germline lookup yields CDR1 LGHDT and CDR2 YNNKEL (reference sequence). This chain's CDR3 is CASSLTSQGGEAFF. For the CDR3, the DNA is TGTGCCAGCAGCCTAACCTCACAGGGGGGTGAAGCTTTCTTT.

This clonotype was observed at least ten times. The chain uses TRBV20-1 and TRBJ2-3, with D perhaps TRBD2 (6 bases). The CDR3 has 11 residues. Between the trimmed V and J ends, which lost 5 bases and 4 bases, there was a span of 7 bases. The germline gives CDR1 DFQATT, CDR2 SNEGSKA (reference sequence). In DNA form, the CDR3 reads TGCAGTGCTGGGACTTCAGATACGCAGTATTTT. Translation gives CSAGTSDTQYF.

This clonotype showed up many times. The chain couples TRBV28 to TRBJ1-2; 9 bases fit TRBD1. Per germline, CDR1 MDHEN and CDR2 SYDVKM. The CDR3 extends over 13 amino acids. The J segment lost 4 bases and the V segment lost 7 bases, leaving 4 bases of the junction unmatched. In DNA form, the CDR3 reads TGTGCCAGCAAGACAGGGGGTTTCTATGGCTACACCTTC. It specifies CASKTGGFYGYTF.

This clonotype was found many times. V gene TRBV5-1 combines with J gene TRBJ2-3; D is undetermined. This CDR3 region has 11 residues. Germline V gene lookup returns CDR1 SGHRS and CDR2 YFSETQ. Trimming took off 2 bases at V and 6 bases at J, with 4 bases between the two ends. DNA of the CDR3: TGCGCCAGCAGCTTTATGGATACGCAGTATTTT. It yields the protein CASSFMDTQYF. Full variable domain (missing parts from reference TRBV5-1 and TRBJ2-3): KAGVTQTPRYLIKTRGQQVTLSCSPISGHRSVSWYQQTPGQGLQFLFEYFSETQRNKGNFPGRFSGRQFSNSRSEMNVSTLELGDSALYLCASSFMDTQYFGPGTRLTVL.

The chain carries TRBV6-1 and TRBJ2-2, with D possibly called TRBD1 or TRBD2 (5 bases each). Trimming took off 6 bases at V and 7 bases at J, with 18 bases between the two ends. Germline values: CDR1 MNHNS, CDR2 SASEGT. This CDR3 is 15 amino acids long. As DNA, the CDR3 is TGTGCCAGCAGCAGCCGAGCGATTGGGGGCGGGGAGCTGTTTTTT. This translates into CASSSRAIGGGELFF.

This clonotype was detected many times. The gene calls are TRBV7-2 and TRBJ2-7; 13 bases fit TRBD2. In germline, CDR1 is SGHTA, CDR2 FQGNSA. V lost 2 bases and J lost 6; bases outside the gene matches: 4. CDR3 length: 15 residues. CDR3 sequence: CASSLTSGRAREQYF. The CDR3 DNA reads as TGTGCCAGCAGCTTAACTAGCGGGAGGGCCCGCGAGCAGTACTTC.

This clonotype has a handful of counts. The chain is built from TRBV20-1 and TRBJ2-1; no clear D gene. CDR1 and CDR2 (germline): DFQATT, SNEGSKA (reference sequence). V lost 0 bases and J 4 bases, leaving 16 bases between the germline ends. There are 16 residues in the CDR3. The CDR3 protein is CSARDRRFGPYNEQFF. In DNA, the CDR3 is TGCAGTGCTAGAGATCGCCGCTTCGGGCCTTACAATGAGCAGTTCTTC.

This clonotype was found a few times. This chain joins TRBV7-9 and TRBJ2-1, with a tentative D call TRBD2 (5 bases). This CDR3 is 15 amino acids long. Trimming left V 1 base short and J 6 bases short, with 13 bases between. Germline lookup yields CDR1 SEHNR and CDR2 FQNEAQ (reference sequence). The CDR3 sequence: CASSLGWTHSNEQFF. The CDR3 DNA reads TGTGCCAGCAGCTTAGGATGGACTCACTCCAATGAGCAGTTCTTC.

This rearrangement joins TRBV7-9 to TRBJ2-1; D remains ambiguous. Trimming took 4 bases from V and 8 from J, leaving 12 bases between them. The CDR3 runs to 13 residues. CDR1 and CDR2 (germline): SEHNR, FQNEAQ (reference sequence). DNA of the CDR3: TGTGCCAGCAGCTCCCTTCCTGTCTATGAGCAGTTCTTC. Its translation: CASSSLPVYEQFF.

This clonotype was counted many times. The chain has TRBV5-5 and TRBJ2-1, with 11 positions matching TRBD2. Per germline, CDR1 SGHKS and CDR2 YYEKEE (reference sequence). The CDR3 consists of 16 residues. The V and J ends lost 2 bases and 10 bases, in that order; junction bases with no gene match: 11. The CDR3 DNA follows: TGTGCCAGCAGCTTACAACTAGCGGGAGCCCCGCTCGAGCAGTTCTTC. Encoded protein: CASSLQLAGAPLEQFF. Filled out from reference TRBV5-5 and TRBJ2-1, the complete variable domain reads DAGVTQSPTHLIKTRGQQVTLRCSPISGHKSVSWYQQVLGQGPQFIFQYYEKEERGRGNFPDRFSARQFPNYSSELNVNALLLGDSALYLCASSLQLAGAPLEQFFGPGTRLTVL.

This clonotype was picked up many times. The rearrangement joins TRBV6-1 to TRBJ1-5; D unresolved. The germline V gene encodes CDR1 MNHNS and CDR2 SASEGT. The germline V and J ends were trimmed by 11 bases and 3 bases, with 29 bases remaining between them. The CDR3 has 18 residues. This CDR3 is CAATPAQIKVGYNQPQHF. CDR3 DNA sequence: TGTGCCGCCACCCCTGCCCAAATTAAAGTCGGATACAATCAGCCCCAGCATTTT.

This clonotype was recorded a few times. The genes are TRBV7-9 and TRBJ2-7, with D perhaps matching TRBD1 (5 bases). V lost 1 base and J 2 bases, leaving 15 bases between the germline ends. CDR1 and CDR2 (germline): SEHNR, FQNEAQ (reference sequence). The length of the CDR3 is 16 residues. CDR3 DNA sequence: TGTGCCAGCAGCTTAGTCTCCATGCAGGGTGCCTACGAGCAGTACTTC. Amino acid sequence: CASSLVSMQGAYEQYF.

The CDR3 spells CASSQTPSAWSYEQYF. The CDR3 nucleotides are TGCGCCAGCAGCCAGACGCCCTCGGCATGGAGTTACGAGCAGTACTTC. The rearrangement links TRBV4-3 to TRBJ2-7, with unresolved D. The germline V gene encodes CDR1 LGHNA and CDR2 YSLEER. This CDR3 spans 16 amino acids. Trimming took off 3 bases at V and 4 bases at J, with 19 bases between the two ends.

This clonotype came up many times. The chain employs TRBV2 and TRBJ2-7, with a possible D match to TRBD2 (5 bases). The germline V and J ends were trimmed by 3 bases and 0 bases, with 15 bases remaining between them. CDR3 length: 16 amino acids. Germline values: CDR1 SNHLY, CDR2 FYNNEI. CDR3 bases: TGTGCCAGCAGTGACGGGGAAAGGTCCACCTCCTACGAGCAGTACTTC. Its translation: CASSDGERSTSYEQYF.

This clonotype has at least ten counts. The chain joins TRBV11-3 to TRBJ2-5, with D maybe TRBD2 (5 bases). Trimming took off 0 bases at V and 6 bases at J, with 8 bases between the two ends. The CDR3 totals 13 residues. Germline CDR1 reads SGHNT; CDR2 reads YENEEA. This CDR3 is CASSLDPGKTQYF. The DNA of the CDR3 is TGTGCCAGCAGCTTAGATCCGGGAAAGACCCAGTACTTC.

CDR3 region: CASRSQQGWSYEQYF. The CDR3 DNA sequence: TGTGCCAGCAGATCCCAACAGGGTTGGAGCTACGAGCAGTACTTC. The gene calls are TRBV28 and TRBJ2-7; the D gene is possibly TRBD1 (6 bases). Germline CDR1 and CDR2: MDHEN and SYDVKM. V was trimmed by 6 bases and J by 3 bases, leaving 18 bases between them. The CDR3 length is 15 residues.

V and J are TRBV6-1 and TRBJ2-7, with TRBD1 identical over 9 bases. This CDR3 has 17 amino acids. Germline CDR1 MNHNS, CDR2 SASEGT. Trimming at V came to 5 bases and at J to 0 bases, leaving 11 bases not matched to a gene. For the CDR3, the DNA is TGTGCCAGCAGTTATTCCGGGACAGGGTCCCTCTCCTACGAGCAGTACTTC. Amino acid sequence: CASSYSGTGSLSYEQYF.

This clonotype was recorded at least ten times. The chain has TRBV30 and TRBJ2-4; D not certain. In germline, CDR1 is GTSNPN, CDR2 SVGIG (reference sequence). Trimming removed 4 bases from V and 6 bases from J, with 7 bases in between. The CDR3 is 11 amino acids. The CDR3 DNA is TGTGCCTGGACGGGCACAAACATTCAGTACTTC. Translated: CAWTGTNIQYF.